This TCR beta chain was captured in a study of shared clonotypes between healthy human individuals (dated by TCRdb to 2020 to 2021). Study-level background: A few men and two women, aged 18 to 49 years, made up the cohort. Blood TCR repertoires of roughly 5 healthy adults were deeply sequenced to estimate repertoire size and the extent of clonotype sharing between individuals. Different laboratories and diverse techniques were used to prepare libraries and sequence TCR repertoires, to increase sequencing depth and limit assay-specific biases. Leukapheresis yielded between about 0.85 and 9.5 billion PBMCs per donor. For each donor, CD4 naive and CD4 memory were each run on three plates, CD8 naive on two plates, and CD8 memory on one plate. The paper as a whole reports these results and caveats: Naive subsets generally had larger estimated clonotype richness than memory subsets. Pairwise subsampling indicated that sequencing depth was expected to affect the degree of clonotype sharing among donors. Compared with non-shared clonotypes, clonotypes shared by all four sorted-subset donors had higher generation probabilities. Because the study included only a small number of donors, the genetic and exposure-history diversity represented was limited. Rarefaction of sorted-subset datasets indicated incomplete sequencing despite the large sequencing depth. Only blood was sampled, and tissue TCR repertoires likely differ from those in blood. Across four donors, approximately 4.9% of naive CD4, roughly 3.4% of naive CD8, around 2.1% of memory CD4, and 0.4% of memory CD8 clonotypes were shared.

Sequences SGHRS (CDR1) and YFSETQ (CDR2) are obtained from the germline V gene. Trimmed from V: 6 bases; trimmed from J: 0 bases; junction bases lacking a gene match: 5. The CDR3 spans 16 residues, from the cysteine through the phenylalanine. The read is trimmed to its CDR3 DNA, 48 bases read in frame from base 1. Details on this clone: The target of this receptor is not known. No clone much larger than this one lies a single base away; base qualities are absent.

Donors were healthy HIV-negative adults with no recently reported acute infections or vaccinations. Every donor was a Caucasian adult living in Nashville, Tennessee, USA. Magnetic negative selection was used to enrich CD4+ T cells, after which naive cells were positively selected on CD45RA and the negative fraction became the memory subset. After blood collection by leukapheresis, PBMCs were isolated using Ficoll-Histopaque density gradient centrifugation and then cryopreserved in the vapor phase of liquid nitrogen. Analytical flow cytometry was used to check the purity and quantity of each magnetically sorted T cell population. From each sorted fraction, genomic DNA was isolated and quantified by UV absorbance on a Nanodrop 2000c. Using the deep immunoSEQ assay, TCR CDR3 regions were amplified from genomic DNA by multiplex PCR. Extracted genomic DNA from each cell subset was spread evenly across all wells of several immunoSEQ 96-well plates, with each plate serving as a replicate. For sorted subsets, each replicate PCR was loaded with roughly 190 ng genomic DNA, equivalent to roughly 30,000 T cell genomes. Purified libraries were quantified with a Qubit 3.0 fluorometer, sized on a Bioanalyzer 2100, and re-quantified with the KAPA Library Quantification kit. Each immunoSEQ 96-well plate was sequenced on its own single-read 150-cycle Illumina NextSeq 550 flow cell. As for the authors' bioinformatics: The immunoSEQ output contained only junctional sequences without quality scores, so filtering could not match that applied to full-length reads. Sequences were annotated with PyIR, a Python wrapper for IgBLAST v1.9, using IMGT germline references to assign V/J genes and CDR3. Reads were filtered out if the reads had weak V/J assignments (E-value above 1e-6), no CDR3, stop codons, out-of-frame junctions, or ambiguous translated residues. V3J clonotypes were defined as sequences sharing the same inferred V gene, J gene, and CDR3 amino acid sequence. The percentage overlap between two repertoires was calculated by dividing the number of shared unique clonotypes by the size of the smaller repertoire. Richness of each repertoire was evaluated using RTK rarefaction, the Chao1 estimator, and Recon v2.1 estimates of unobserved clonotypes. OLGA was used to compute generation probabilities for all TCRbeta clonotypes that the gDNA method yielded from several donors. TCRdb obtained this table from immuneACCESS and retained in-frame rearrangements with V and J assigned. These tables miss some clones; where compared with another copy, unresolved V genes account for less than half of the shortfall, and the remainder is unexplained. V and J calls and clone size are copied from that table; D and trimming were computed from the DNA. The sample table records more than 2 million clones; over 85% of these occur just once. 0.1% to 0.15% of the sample is held by the ten biggest clonotypes.

The sequence derives from a man younger than 30 in good health. Recombination connected TRBV5-1 to TRBJ2-1; the junction holds 11 bases that match TRBD2. The sequencing input was naive CD4+ T cells sorted from blood. The cell subset or site label, as the study defines it: CD45RA+ positively selected. The CDR3 has the sequence CASTLAGDLSYNEQFF. The DNA sequence reads TGCGCCAGCACACTAGCGGGAGACCTCTCCTACAATGAGCAGTTCTTC.